The next 12 T cell receptor beta chains were all read from a single sample in a study of T cell repertoires and HLA-DP antigens. TCRdb's table, derived via immunoSEQ multiplex PCR, lists solely in-frame clones and lacks some. The repertoire has about 110,000 clones, nearly 95% of them found once; the top ten carry over 0.25%. Their target antigens are unknown. Sequencing input: CD4+ T cells from PBMCs. These receptors were taken from a woman aged 18-30 years in good health and CMV-seronegative.

The chain is built from TRBV12-5 and TRBJ2-5; D unclear. Germline V lookup: CDR1 LGHNT, CDR2 FRNRAP. V was shortened by 3 bases and J by 3 bases, with 2 bases between the two germline ends. CDR3 length: 11 residues. CDR3 in DNA: TGTGCTAGTGGTTTAGAAGAGACCCAGTACTTC. This encodes CASGLEETQYF.

The V gene is TRBV10-3, the J gene TRBJ2-7, with 8 bases aligning to TRBD1. CDR1 is ENHRY, CDR2 SYGVKD, per germline. The CDR3 consists of 15 residues. V lost 6 bases, J lost 6 bases, and 13 bases stayed unmatched. CDR3 in amino acids: CAIRRGQGGVGEQYF. CDR3 sequence (DNA): TGTGCCATCAGGCGAGGACAGGGAGGAGTGGGCGAGCAGTACTTC.

The rearrangement uses TRBV6-5 and TRBJ2-1; 8 nucleotides align to TRBD2. Germline loops: CDR1 MNHEY, CDR2 SVGAGI. V was clipped by 3 bases and J by 9 bases; unmatched bases: 10. The CDR3 runs 15 residues. The CDR3 DNA follows: TGTGCCAGCAGTTATTCTTGGACTAGCCGTTCTGAGCAGTTCTTC. The encoded protein is CASSYSWTSRSEQFF.

This rearrangement joins TRBV11-3 to TRBJ2-3, with 9 bases that match TRBD1. CDR3 length equals 17 residues. J gave up 4 bases and V 5 bases, and 13 bases lay outside the gene matches. CDR1 is SGHNT, CDR2 YENEEA, per germline. CDR3 coding DNA: TGTGCCAGCAGCCCTTCCGGGACAGGGAATCCAGCAGATACGCAGTATTTT. Protein: CASSPSGTGNPADTQYF.

The chain combines TRBV2 with TRBJ2-6; no firm D call. The CDR3 is 14 residues long. The germline gives CDR1 SNHLY, CDR2 FYNNEI. Trimming stripped 4 bases from V and 5 bases from J, with 9 bases between. The CDR3 DNA reads TGTGCCAGCAGTGGGCCTCTTAGGGCCAACGTCCTGACTTTC. Translation gives CASSGPLRANVLTF.

V gene TRBV5-4 combines with J gene TRBJ2-1, with 16 nucleotides matching TRBD2. This CDR3 region has 18 residues. The ends lost 0 bases at V and 6 bases at J; junction bases unmatched: 6. In germline, CDR1 is SGHNT, CDR2 YYREEE (reference sequence). This CDR3 reads CASSLGGLAGGPSNEQFF. CDR3 bases: TGTGCCAGCAGCTTGGGGGGACTAGCGGGAGGGCCTAGCAATGAGCAGTTCTTC. Drawing the rest from reference TRBV5-4 and TRBJ2-1, the complete variable domain is ETGVTQSPTHLIKTRGQQVTLRCSSQSGHNTVSWYQQALGQGPQFIFQYYREEENGRGNFPPRFSGLQFPNYSSELNVNALELDDSALYLCASSLGGLAGGPSNEQFFGPGTRLTVL.

The chain is built from TRBV9 and TRBJ2-2; 8 nucleotides align to TRBD2. The J segment lost 4 bases and the V segment lost 7 bases, leaving 15 bases of the junction unmatched. The CDR3 runs 17 residues. Germline CDR1 is SGDLS and CDR2 is YYNGEE. The CDR3 sequence is CASGLQRAGGPTGELFF. CDR3 DNA sequence: TGTGCCAGCGGACTGCAGCGGGCGGGGGGCCCCACCGGGGAGCTGTTTTTT.

The V and J genes are TRBV7-2 and TRBJ2-5; D is possibly TRBD1 or TRBD2 (6 bases each). Trimming removed 5 bases at V and 3 bases at J, with 13 bases between. CDR3 size: 14 residues. Germline V gene lookup returns CDR1 SGHTA and CDR2 FQGNSA. For the CDR3, the DNA is TGTGCCAGCAGCCCAGAGGGGGGTAAAGAGACCCAGTACTTC. This sequence encodes CASSPEGGKETQYF.

CDR3 in amino acids: CASSLGGAGGYNEQFF. CDR3 DNA: TGTGCCAGCAGCTTAGGAGGGGCGGGCGGCTACAATGAGCAGTTCTTC. This sequence joins TRBV7-3 and TRBJ2-1; D possibly corresponds to TRBD2 (6 bases). V lost 2 bases and J lost 3, with 14 bases in between. Germline-derived CDR1 and CDR2 are SGHTA and FQGTGA. This CDR3 is 16 amino acids long.

This clone was found once. V is TRBV5-1 and J is TRBJ1-6, with TRBD1 matching 7 bases. V was clipped by 0 bases and J by 15 bases; unmatched bases: 9. The germline gives CDR1 SGHRS, CDR2 YFSETQ. The CDR3 length is 14 residues. Here the CDR3 DNA reads TGCGCCAGCAGCTTGGACAGGGGAGAGGGGATCCTCCACTTT. Protein: CASSLDRGEGILHF.

CDR3 sequence: CASSWTPGNQPQHF. The CDR3 region has the DNA TGTGCCAGCAGCTGGACCCCGGGCAATCAGCCCCAGCATTTT. The chain couples TRBV7-2 to TRBJ1-5; D ambiguous. Germline lookup yields CDR1 SGHTA and CDR2 FQGNSA. Trimming cost V 4 bases and J 2 bases, with 9 bases left between them. This CDR3 spans 14 amino acids.

This chain joins TRBV6-6 and TRBJ1-2, with a tentative D call TRBD1 (5 bases). The CDR3 loop spans 14 amino acids. Germline assignment: CDR1 MNHNY and CDR2 SVGAGI (reference sequence). Deletions cut 7 bases from V and 2 bases from J, with 14 bases between. CDR3 sequence reads: CASTLTAGNYGYTF. CDR3 in DNA: TGTGCCAGCACCCTAACGGCAGGGAACTATGGCTACACCTTC.